This T cell receptor (beta chain) was identified during a study of shared clonotypes between healthy human individuals. Study outcomes and limitations: Clonotypes shared by all four donors outscored non-shared clonotypes in generation probability. With a handful of donors compared, around 4.7% of naive CD4 clonotypes were shared.

Note on this clone: The antigen is not known.

Per the original methods: Without quality scores, immunoSEQ junctional reads could not be filtered like full-length reads. Sequencing used immunoSEQ multiplex PCR; TCRdb keeps in-frame clones, though not all of them. V and J calls and clone size are as listed in that table; D and trimming were resolved from the DNA. Among around 2.1 million clones listed, approximately 94% were seen once. There are 14 residues in the CDR3. Germline V gene lookup returns CDR1 SGHTA and CDR2 FQGNSA. Trimming stripped 4 bases from V and 6 bases from J, with 13 bases between. Naive CD8 populations comprised CD45RO-negative cells positively selected for CCR7, excluding terminally differentiated effector memory CD45RA+ cells.

The genes are TRBV7-2 and TRBJ2-1; possible D gene TRBD1, 6 bases. Material for sequencing was naive CD8+ T cells from PBMCs. This receptor was obtained from a young man in good health. Some clones in this sample may be carry-over from other donors' samples. This CDR3 is CASSSSTGANEQFF. The CDR3, as DNA: TGTGCCAGCAGCTCTTCGACAGGAGCCAATGAGCAGTTCTTC.